Included here is one TCR beta chain sequence, with context. Assay used: immunoSEQ multiplex PCR; TCRdb lists only in-frame clones, some missing. The table shows almost 400,000 clones, with roughly 90% occurring only once. These data come from a study of blood T cell repertoires in COVID-19. The CDR3 is 13 amino acids. V lost 4 bases and J lost 2, with 8 bases in between. Germline-derived CDR1 and CDR2 are KGHDR and SFDVKD. The chain carries TRBV24-1 and TRBJ2-7, with D hard to call. The clonotype comes from a woman aged 25 to 45 with acute COVID-19. Source material: PBMCs or T cells enriched from blood (not recorded which). The CDR3 coding sequence is TGTGCCACCAGTGACGGCGGAACCTACGAGCAGTACTTC. Translated: CATSDGGTYEQYF.